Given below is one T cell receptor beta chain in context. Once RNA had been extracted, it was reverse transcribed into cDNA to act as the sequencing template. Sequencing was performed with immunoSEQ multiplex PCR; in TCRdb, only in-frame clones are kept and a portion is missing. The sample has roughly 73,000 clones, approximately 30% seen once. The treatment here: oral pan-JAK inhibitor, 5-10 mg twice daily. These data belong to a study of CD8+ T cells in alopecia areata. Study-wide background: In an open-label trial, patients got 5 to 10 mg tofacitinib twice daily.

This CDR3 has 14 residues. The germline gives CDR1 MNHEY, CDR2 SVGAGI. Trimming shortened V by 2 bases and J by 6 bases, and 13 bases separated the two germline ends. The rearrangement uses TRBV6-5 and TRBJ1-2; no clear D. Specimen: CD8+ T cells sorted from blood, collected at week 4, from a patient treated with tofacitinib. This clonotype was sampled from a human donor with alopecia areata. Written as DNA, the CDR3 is TGTGCCAGCAGTTACACGGCCAACGGGGATGGCTACACCTTC. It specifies CASSYTANGDGYTF.